The clone carrying this T cell receptor (beta chain) came up many times. Its antigen is currently unknown. In TCRdb, the 5' RACE reads were re-called with MiXCR into one record per CDR3 protein. The sample carries 20,000 to 25,000 distinct CDR3 sequences, 2.8% recorded once. With 2 bases removed from V and 1 base from J, the gap between germline ends came to 8 bases. The germline CDR1 and CDR2 sequences are DFQATT and SNEGSKA (reference sequence). The CDR3 sequence is 13 residues long. The data were obtained in a study of spatial heterogeneity in lung cancer. General study points: Intratumoral expanded alpha and beta TCR counts were found to track tumor mutation counts. There was tracking of ubiquitous and regional nonsynonymous mutations by the respective counts of ubiquitous and regional expanded TCRs.

Time point denoted: sample taken at primary tumor resection. Donation came from roughly 72 patients with untreated early-stage non-small cell lung cancer. The sequenced material consisted of unsorted whole RNA from tumor, nontumor lung or frozen PBMC. The specimen comprised lung tumor tissue, sampled at surgery. This TCR derives from a male donor with early-stage non-small cell lung cancer. This chain connects TRBV20-1 to TRBJ1-1; D gene unclear. CDR3 amino acids: CSARNQGNTEAFF. CDR3 nucleotides: TGCAGTGCTAGAAATCAAGGGAACACTGAAGCTTTCTTT.